The 9 T cell receptor beta chains listed next were all sequenced from one sample in a study of T cell repertoires in cytomegalovirus infection (dated by TCRdb to between 2017 and 2020). Sequencer: Illumina HiSeq 1500. The public sequencing data were trimmed at Q25 with fastp and processed into clonotypes with MiXCR by TCRdb, which kept only in-frame beta chains. Rows with a matching CDR3 protein are joined into one entry that keeps the most common DNA and genes. The sample contains approximately 500,000 distinct CDR3 sequences, about 17% of them found a single time. In total, the top ten clones hold 20% to 30% of the sample. Sequenced input: CD8+ T cells from PBMCs. The receptors were gathered from a human donor in good health (CMV status not recorded). Some clones in this sample may be carry-over from other donors' samples.

Only a few counts were recorded for this clonotype. The chain couples TRBV27 to TRBJ2-7; D not certain. Trimming stripped 5 bases from V and 2 bases from J, with 10 bases between. Looked up from germline, CDR1 is MNHEY and CDR2 is SMNVEV (reference sequence). The CDR3 covers 13 residues. The CDR3 DNA is TGTGCCAGCAGTACCCGACCTGCCTACGAGCAGTACTTC. Translation gives CASSTRPAYEQYF.

J is TRBJ1-2 and V is TRBV10-3; a weak D match, TRBD1 (5 bases). Trimming shortened V by 4 bases and J by 1 base, and 13 bases separated the two germline ends. The CDR3 sequence is 15 residues long. The germline V gene encodes CDR1 ENHRY and CDR2 SYGVKD. CDR3 residues: CAISAWDGNNYGYTF. The CDR3 DNA is TGTGCCATCAGTGCATGGGACGGGAATAACTATGGCTACACCTTC.

Points on this clonotype: This may stem from a read error, because a much larger clone lies one nucleotide away. The conserved final phenylalanine or tryptophan is absent from the CDR3, which likely points to a read error. This rearrangement joins TRBV6-5 to TRBJ1-4; D ambiguous. The CDR3 consists of 14 residues. From germline, CDR1 is MNHEY and CDR2 SVGAGI. Trimming stripped 0 bases from V and 7 bases from J, with 9 bases between. CDR3 residues: CASSYSLGGEKLFL. The CDR3 nucleotides are TGTGCCAGCAGTTACTCCCTGGGCGGTGAAAAACTGTTTTTA.

This clonotype was observed a handful of times. The chain is built from TRBV29-1 and TRBJ2-1; D remains ambiguous. This CDR3 comprises 12 residues. From germline, CDR1 is SQVTM and CDR2 ANQGSEA. The V gene lost 3 bases and the J gene lost 6 bases, with 9 bases spanning the gap. CDR3 DNA: TGCAGCGTTGAGATAACGGGCAATGAGCAGTTCTTC. This encodes CSVEITGNEQFF.

The chain has TRBV5-6 and TRBJ2-7, with 7 bases that match TRBD2. Per germline, CDR1 SGHDT and CDR2 YYEEEE. Unmatched junction bases numbered 5, after V lost 0 bases and J lost 2 bases. The CDR3 runs 15 residues. CDR3 region: CASSLVLADTYEQYF. The CDR3 DNA follows: TGTGCCAGCAGCTTGGTCCTAGCGGATACCTACGAGCAGTACTTC.

This clonotype was detected only a few times. The chain has TRBV27 and TRBJ2-7; possibly TRBD2 for D (5 bases). CDR1 is MNHEY and CDR2 is SMNVEV in the germline V gene (reference sequence). Trimming cost V 5 bases and J 3 bases, with 20 bases left between them. This CDR3 spans 16 amino acids. The CDR3: CASSPSAGEWGYEQYF. Written as DNA, the CDR3 is TGTGCCAGCAGTCCATCAGCCGGGGAGTGGGGCTACGAGCAGTACTTC.

This rearrangement joins TRBV19 to TRBJ1-1; 7 nucleotides agree with TRBD1. Germline V gene lookup returns CDR1 LNHDA and CDR2 SQIVND (reference sequence). The CDR3 extends over 13 amino acids. Germline trimming cut 2 bases from V and 7 bases from J; bases unmatched to any gene: 4. Here the CDR3 reads CASSIRGRFEAFF. The CDR3 DNA sequence: TGTGCCAGTAGTATAAGGGGGCGGTTTGAAGCTTTCTTT. Based on the CDR3 plus reference TRBV19 and TRBJ1-1, the full variable domain is DGGITQSPKYLFRKEGQNVTLSCEQNLNHDAMYWYRQDPGQGLRLIYYSQIVNDFQKGDIAEGYSVSREKKESFPLTVTSAQKNPTAFYLCASSIRGRFEAFFGQGTRLTVV.

The sample holds many counts of this clonotype. The chain has TRBV7-9 and TRBJ2-7; D unclear. Trimming took 8 bases from V and 2 from J, leaving 16 bases between them. The germline V gene encodes CDR1 SEHNR and CDR2 FQNEAQ (reference sequence). There are 14 residues in the CDR3. As DNA, the CDR3 is TGTGCCAGCGGTGGATTGAGTGGACCCTACGAGCAGTACTTC. Protein product: CASGGLSGPYEQYF. Full variable domain (remainder filled in from reference TRBV7-9 and TRBJ2-7): DTGVSQNPRHKITKRGQNVTFRCDPISEHNRLYWYRQTLGQGPEFLTYFQNEAQLEKSRLLSDRFSAERPKGSFSTLEIQRTEQGDSAMYLCASGGLSGPYEQYFGPGTRLTVT.

J is TRBJ1-5 and V is TRBV10-3; D may be TRBD1 (6 bases). V dropped 0 bases and J dropped 7 bases, with 13 bases sitting between them. The CDR3 runs 15 residues. CDR1 ENHRY and CDR2 SYGVKD come from the germline V gene. The CDR3 nucleotides are TGTGCCATCAGTGAGTCCTGGGGGCAGGGACAGCCCCAGCATTTT. Its translation is CAISESWGQGQPQHF.